This TCR beta chain was sequenced during a study of Ad26.COV2.S vaccination and SARS-CoV-2 variants (dated by TCRdb to the early 2020s). With regard to the full study: Vaccine-arm donors came from COV1001, a multicentre, randomized, double-blind, placebo-controlled phase I-IIa trial of Ad26.COV2.S in healthy adults. Dosing of Ad26.COV2.S was intramuscular, at either 5x10^10 or 1x10^11 viral particles, delivered as one shot or as two shots spaced 56 days apart. TCRbeta repertoire sequencing served as the tool for gauging how specific and how broad the SARS-CoV-2-reactive T cell receptors were following Ad26.COV2.S vaccination. A total of some 30 samples were included in the TCR-sequenced set, comprising roughly 20 Ad26.COV2.S vaccine recipients, 5 placebo recipients and 8 SARS-CoV-2 convalescent individuals. Trial participants were randomized into five groups of five, in which low-dose or high-dose Ad26.COV2.S was given once or twice, or placebo was given on both occasions. Investigators remained blinded to trial group allocation during experiments and outcome assessment.

The immunoSEQ Assay was the method used to sequence TCRbeta CDR3 regions. After extraction, genomic DNA underwent amplification by bias-controlled multiplex PCR, followed by high-throughput sequencing. The authors' analysis ran thus. To quantify the absolute abundance of every unique TCRbeta CDR3 region, sequences were collapsed and filtered. T cell fraction was estimated by normalizing TCRbeta template counts to usable DNA, which was measured by amplifying reference genes present in all nucleated cells. Repertoire TCRs were annotated as SARS-CoV-2-specific when V gene, CDR3 amino acid sequence and J gene were exactly matched to a known reactive TCR set. MIRA supplied the reference SARS-CoV-2 TCR set, which was filtered for enrichment in COVID-19-positive ImmuneCODE repertoires so that public or cross-reactive TCRs were removed. Drawing on the MIRA antigens, annotated TCRs were analysed further at the level of specific ORF or position within ORF. Depth was the summed frequency of annotated unique rearrangements, while breadth was defined as annotated unique rearrangements over total unique productive rearrangements. Two-sided Wilcoxon rank-sum tests were applied when comparing TCR breadth between groups. In its TCRdb copy, this immuneACCESS table keeps in-frame sequences only and misses some clones. Where compared with another copy, unresolved V genes explain less than half of these, and the others have no known cause. For V, J and clone size, that table is used; D and trimming come from the DNA. In all, the sample holds roughly 680,000 clones, and around 90% of those were seen once. In total, the top ten clones hold approximately 1.5% of the sample.

The paper's findings and limits, for the study overall: Compared with placebo recipients, Ad26.COV2.S recipients showed higher spike-specific TCR breadth (P = 0.0014). After vaccination, substantial breadth of spike-specific CD8+ and CD4+ T cell responses was reported. The study lacked the statistical power to compare responses across vaccine doses or regimens. Comparable non-spike TCR breadth was observed between vaccine and placebo recipients, consistent with only spike being contained in the vaccine. It was noted by the authors that total T cell responses may have been underestimated by the TCR breadth and depth analyses.

Deletion took 0 bases off V and 2 bases off J, with a span of 8 bases between the germline ends. Measured from the cysteine to the phenylalanine, the CDR3 is 15 residues long. CDR3 DNA only is kept here, 45 bases in frame from base 1. From the germline V gene, CDR1 is SGDLS and CDR2 is YYNGEE. The sample's treatment or condition label, decoded: around 19 received Ad26.COV2.S at low or high dose, single or two shots; about five received placebo; per-sample allocation not given. Repertoires of vaccine and placebo recipients were sequenced from samples taken on day 63 after the first injection. In Cohort 1b, 25 adults aged 18-55 years were enrolled at a single site in Boston, USA, between 29 July and 7 August 2020. Ad26.COV2.S was a replication-incompetent adenovirus type 26 vector that expressed a prefusion-stabilized SARS-CoV-2 spike protein derived from the original Wuhan strain. To note about this clone: Its antigen is not yet known. Per-nucleotide qualities are absent, and no much larger clonotype sits a single base away.

The V and J genes are TRBV9 and TRBJ2-2; no D segment can be confidently identified. This receptor was identified in a person between 18 and 60 years old who received the Ad26.COV2.S COVID-19 vaccine or a placebo. The material was peripheral blood, obtained in a trial of Ad26.COV2.S vaccine versus placebo. The sequenced DNA: TGTGCCAGCAGCGTAGGGCAGTTCAACACCGGGGAGCTGTTTTTT. It is translated as CASSVGQFNTGELFF.